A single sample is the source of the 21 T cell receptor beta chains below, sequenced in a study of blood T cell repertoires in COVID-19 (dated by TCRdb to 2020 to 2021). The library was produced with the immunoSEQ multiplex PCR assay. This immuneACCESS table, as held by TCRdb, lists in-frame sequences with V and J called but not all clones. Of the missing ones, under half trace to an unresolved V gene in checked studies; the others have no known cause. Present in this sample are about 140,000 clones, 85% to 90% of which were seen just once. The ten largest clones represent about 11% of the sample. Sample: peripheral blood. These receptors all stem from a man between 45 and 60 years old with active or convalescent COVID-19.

The CDR3 DNA follows: TGTGCCAGCAGTTTGAGAGGCCGGGAAGCTTTCTTT. This sequence encodes CASSLRGREAFF. J is TRBJ1-1 and V is TRBV28; no firm D call. Trimming removed 3 bases from V and 8 bases from J, with 10 bases in between. Germline-derived CDR1 and CDR2 are MDHEN and SYDVKM. This CDR3 spans 12 amino acids.

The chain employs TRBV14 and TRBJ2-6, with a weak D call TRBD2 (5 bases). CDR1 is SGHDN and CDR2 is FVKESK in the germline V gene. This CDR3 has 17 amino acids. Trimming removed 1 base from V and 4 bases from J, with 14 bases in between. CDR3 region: CASSQGRRGTGANVLTF. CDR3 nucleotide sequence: TGTGCCAGCAGCCAAGGTAGACGGGGAACCGGGGCCAACGTCCTGACTTTC.

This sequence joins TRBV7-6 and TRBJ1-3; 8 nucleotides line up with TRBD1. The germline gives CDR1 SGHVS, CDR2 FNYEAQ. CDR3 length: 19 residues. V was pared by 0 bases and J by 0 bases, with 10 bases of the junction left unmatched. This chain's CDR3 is CASSLAKRDRFHSGNTIYF. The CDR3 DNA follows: TGTGCCAGCAGCTTAGCGAAGAGGGACAGGTTCCACTCTGGAAACACCATATATTTT.

This CDR3 is CASSQFPAGSTYEQYF. CDR3 DNA sequence: TGCGCCAGCAGCCAATTCCCAGCGGGGTCCACCTACGAGCAGTACTTC. The gene calls are TRBV4-1 and TRBJ2-7; 7 bases match TRBD2. The CDR3 is 16 residues long. The V gene's germline CDR1 is MGHRA and CDR2 YSYEKL. V shed 2 bases and J 2 bases; nucleotides not matched to a gene: 9.

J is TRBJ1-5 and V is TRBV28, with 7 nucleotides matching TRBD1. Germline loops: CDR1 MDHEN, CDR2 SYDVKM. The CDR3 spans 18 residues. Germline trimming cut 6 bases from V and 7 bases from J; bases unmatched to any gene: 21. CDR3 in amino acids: CASSYDRVGGSSGQPQHF. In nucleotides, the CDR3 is TGTGCCAGCAGCTACGACAGGGTAGGGGGATCTTCGGGACAGCCCCAGCATTTT.

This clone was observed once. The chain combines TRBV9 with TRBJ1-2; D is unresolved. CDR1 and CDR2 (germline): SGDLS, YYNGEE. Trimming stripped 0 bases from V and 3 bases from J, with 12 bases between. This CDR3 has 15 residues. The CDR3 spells CASSVDGVMYYGYTF. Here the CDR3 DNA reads TGTGCCAGCAGCGTAGACGGGGTTATGTACTATGGCTACACCTTC. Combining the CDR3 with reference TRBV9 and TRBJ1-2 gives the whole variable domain DSGVTQTPKHLITATGQRVTLRCSPRSGDLSVYWYQQSLDQGLQFLIQYYNGEERAKGNILERFSAQQFPDLHSELNLSSLELGDSALYFCASSVDGVMYYGYTFGSGTRLTVV.

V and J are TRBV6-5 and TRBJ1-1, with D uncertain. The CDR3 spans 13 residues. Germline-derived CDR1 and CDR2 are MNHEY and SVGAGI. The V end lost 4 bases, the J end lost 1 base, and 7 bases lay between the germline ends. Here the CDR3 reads CASSSLANTEAFF. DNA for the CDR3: TGTGCCAGCAGTTCCCTAGCGAACACTGAAGCTTTCTTT.

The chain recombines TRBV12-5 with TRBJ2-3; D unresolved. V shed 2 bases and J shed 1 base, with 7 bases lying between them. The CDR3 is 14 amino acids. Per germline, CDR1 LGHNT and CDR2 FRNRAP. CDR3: CASGLSTRTDTQYF. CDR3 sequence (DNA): TGTGCTAGTGGTTTGTCGACACGCACAGATACGCAGTATTTT.

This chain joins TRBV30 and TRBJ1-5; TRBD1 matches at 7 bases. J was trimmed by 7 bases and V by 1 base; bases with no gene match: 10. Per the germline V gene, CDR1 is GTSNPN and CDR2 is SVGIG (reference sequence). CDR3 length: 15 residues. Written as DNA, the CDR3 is TGTGCCTGGAGTGAGGGTTCGGGACAGTTCCAGCCCCAGCATTTT. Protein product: CAWSEGSGQFQPQHF.

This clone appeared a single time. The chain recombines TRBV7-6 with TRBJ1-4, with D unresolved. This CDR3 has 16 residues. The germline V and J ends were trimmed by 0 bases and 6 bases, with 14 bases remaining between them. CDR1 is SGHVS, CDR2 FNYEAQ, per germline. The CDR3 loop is CASSLASPPVYEKLFF. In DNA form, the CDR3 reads TGTGCCAGCAGCTTAGCGAGCCCGCCGGTGTATGAAAAACTGTTTTTT.

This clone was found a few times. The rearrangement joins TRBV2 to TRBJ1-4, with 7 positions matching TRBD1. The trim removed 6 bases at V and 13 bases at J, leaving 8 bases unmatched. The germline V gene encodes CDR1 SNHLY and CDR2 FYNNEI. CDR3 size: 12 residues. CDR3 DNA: TGTGCCAGCAGCGCCAGACAGGGCGGACTGTTTTTT. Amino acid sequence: CASSARQGGLFF.

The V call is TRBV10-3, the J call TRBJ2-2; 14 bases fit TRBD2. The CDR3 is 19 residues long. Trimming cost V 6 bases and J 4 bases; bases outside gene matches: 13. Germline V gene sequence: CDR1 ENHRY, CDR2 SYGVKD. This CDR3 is CAIRDPGTSGSRVTGELFF. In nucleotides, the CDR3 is TGTGCCATCAGGGACCCCGGGACTAGCGGGAGTAGGGTCACCGGGGAGCTGTTTTTT.

CDR3 DNA sequence: TGTGCCAGCAGCAAATTGGCAGGGCCAAGGACCAAGGGCACTGAAGCTTTCTTT. Translated: CASSKLAGPRTKGTEAFF. The chain recombines TRBV21-1 with TRBJ1-1; TRBD1, the table's D call, was not compared with the DNA. TRBV21-1 is given as a pseudogene. The CDR3 is made up of 18 amino acids.

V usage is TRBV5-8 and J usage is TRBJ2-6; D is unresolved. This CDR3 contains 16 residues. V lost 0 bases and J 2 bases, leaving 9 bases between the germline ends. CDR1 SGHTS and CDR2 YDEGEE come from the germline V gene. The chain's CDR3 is CASSLGLGPGANVLTF. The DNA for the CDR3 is TGTGCCAGCAGCTTGGGGCTTGGGCCTGGGGCCAACGTCCTGACTTTC.

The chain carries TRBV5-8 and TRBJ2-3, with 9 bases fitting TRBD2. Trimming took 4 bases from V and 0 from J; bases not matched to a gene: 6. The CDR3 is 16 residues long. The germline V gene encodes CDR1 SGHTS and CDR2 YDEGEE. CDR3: CASSGRLAASTDTQYF. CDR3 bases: TGTGCCAGCAGCGGGCGACTAGCGGCTAGCACAGATACGCAGTATTTT.

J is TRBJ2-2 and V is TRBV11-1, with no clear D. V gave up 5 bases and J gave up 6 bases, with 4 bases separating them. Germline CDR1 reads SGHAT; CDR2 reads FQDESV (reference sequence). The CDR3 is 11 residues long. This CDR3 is CASSVSGELFF. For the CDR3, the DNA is TGTGCCAGCAGCGTCTCCGGGGAGCTGTTTTTT.

The CDR3 DNA sequence: TGTGCCAGCAGCTCCCGTGGGGGGAGAACAGATACGCAGTATTTT. It codes for CASSSRGGRTDTQYF. The chain uses TRBV7-3 and TRBJ2-3; weak D call: TRBD2 (6 bases). Trimming cost V 4 bases and J 3 bases, with 14 bases left between them. CDR1 SGHTA and CDR2 FQGTGA come from the germline V gene. This CDR3 region has 15 residues.

The CDR3 DNA reads as TGTGCCACCAGTGACCCTACCGGGACTAGCGGGGGAATAAATACGCAGTATTTT. This sequence encodes CATSDPTGTSGGINTQYF. The V gene is TRBV24-1, the J gene TRBJ2-3; 14 bases map to TRBD2. The V and J ends lost 4 bases and 7 bases, in that order; junction bases with no gene match: 12. Germline values: CDR1 KGHDR, CDR2 SFDVKD. The CDR3 runs to 18 residues.

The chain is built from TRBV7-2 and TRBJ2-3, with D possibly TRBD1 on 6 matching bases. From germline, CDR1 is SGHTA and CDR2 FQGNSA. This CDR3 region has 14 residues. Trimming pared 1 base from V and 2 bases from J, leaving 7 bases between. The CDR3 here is CASSLDRDTDTQYF. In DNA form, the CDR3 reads TGTGCCAGCAGCTTAGACAGGGACACAGATACGCAGTATTTT.

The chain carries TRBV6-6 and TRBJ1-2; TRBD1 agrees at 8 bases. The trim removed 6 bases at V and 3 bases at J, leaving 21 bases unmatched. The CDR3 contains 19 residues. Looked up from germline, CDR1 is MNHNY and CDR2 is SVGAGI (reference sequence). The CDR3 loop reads CASSYLPQKQGVQDYGYTF. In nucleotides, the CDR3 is TGTGCCAGCAGCTACCTACCTCAGAAACAGGGGGTTCAGGACTATGGCTACACCTTC.

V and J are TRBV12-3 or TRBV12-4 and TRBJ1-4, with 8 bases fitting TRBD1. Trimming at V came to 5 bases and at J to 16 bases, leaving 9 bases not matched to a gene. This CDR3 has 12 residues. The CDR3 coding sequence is TGTGCCAGCAGTCACACCCCCGGGACAGGGTTTTTT. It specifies CASSHTPGTGFF.